What follows are 29 T cell receptor beta chains derived from one specimen sequenced in a study of T cell responses to AZD1222 COVID-19 vaccine. The protocol was immunoSEQ multiplex PCR, while the TCRdb copy is restricted to in-frame clones and leaves out a portion. Of 90,000 to 100,000 clones listed, approximately 88% were seen once; the top ten hold 3.7%. Here the sequenced sample was peripheral blood, taken on day 0 of AZD1222 vaccination. Every receptor here comes from an adult in good health.

The gene calls are TRBV2 and TRBJ2-7; D perhaps matches TRBD1 (5 bases). The V and J ends lost 6 bases and 7 bases respectively, with 16 bases between them. Per the germline V gene, CDR1 is SNHLY and CDR2 is FYNNEI. The CDR3 is 13 amino acids. CDR3 amino acids: CASSRSSGKEQYF. The CDR3 DNA sequence: TGTGCCAGCAGCCGAAGCTCAGGGAAGGAGCAGTACTTC.

The chain has TRBV15 and TRBJ2-7; no reliable D call. V lost 0 bases to trimming and J lost 0 bases, with 9 bases between them. CDR1 and CDR2 (germline): LNHNV, YYDKDF (reference sequence). This CDR3 contains 15 residues. CDR3 protein: CATSRDLGLSYEQYF. In nucleotides, the CDR3 is TGTGCCACCAGCAGAGATCTCGGGCTCTCCTACGAGCAGTACTTC.

This chain joins TRBV5-1 and TRBJ2-5; possible D gene TRBD2, 6 bases. This CDR3 comprises 15 residues. CDR1 SGHRS and CDR2 YFSETQ come from the germline V gene. V was cut by 0 bases and J by 5 bases, with 14 bases left in between. This chain's CDR3 is CASSLDQLAAETQYF. The DNA of the CDR3 is TGCGCCAGCAGCTTGGACCAACTAGCCGCGGAGACCCAGTACTTC.

The chain employs TRBV28 and TRBJ1-2; D is undetermined. Trimming stripped 4 bases from V and 4 bases from J, with 7 bases between. Germline loops: CDR1 MDHEN, CDR2 SYDVKM. The CDR3 is 12 amino acids. In nucleotides, the CDR3 is TGTGCCAGCAGTTGGGCAGGCTATGGCTACACCTTC. This codes for CASSWAGYGYTF.

The chain has TRBV11-3 and TRBJ2-2; 8 nucleotides line up with TRBD2. With 3 bases clipped from V and 7 bases from J, the junction kept 7 bases outside the gene matches. CDR1 is SGHNT and CDR2 is YENEEA in the germline V gene. This CDR3 spans 15 amino acids. This CDR3 is CASSFGTGTSGELFF. The CDR3 DNA follows: TGTGCCAGCAGCTTCGGCACCGGGACTAGCGGGGAGCTGTTTTTT.

The CDR3 nucleotides read TGTGCCAGCAGCCAAGGGGCGCGGGTAGACGGCTACACCTTC. This gives the protein CASSQGARVDGYTF. The gene calls are TRBV14 and TRBJ1-2; no reliable D call. V was clipped by 1 base and J by 8 bases, with 14 bases between them. This CDR3 is 14 amino acids long. Germline V lookup: CDR1 SGHDN, CDR2 FVKESK.

The genes are TRBV29-1 and TRBJ1-1, with a possible D match to TRBD1 (6 bases). V was cut by 7 bases and J by 3 bases, with 12 bases left in between. This CDR3 has 12 residues. The germline V gene encodes CDR1 SQVTM and CDR2 ANQGSEA. The CDR3 sequence: CSAHRVDTEAFF. In DNA, the CDR3 is TGCAGCGCCCACAGGGTTGACACTGAAGCTTTCTTT.

This clone was seen a single time. The V call is TRBV11-3, the J call TRBJ2-3, with no clear D. V dropped 1 base and J dropped 4 bases, with 9 bases sitting between them. Germline values: CDR1 SGHNT, CDR2 YENEEA. The length of the CDR3 is 14 residues. In DNA, the CDR3 is TGTGCCAGCAGCTTAGTAGCAGTGGCAGATACGCAGTATTTT. It specifies CASSLVAVADTQYF.

The chain uses TRBV5-6 and TRBJ1-1; tentative D call: TRBD1 (5 bases). Germline V gene lookup returns CDR1 SGHDT and CDR2 YYEEEE. V lost 1 base, J lost 3 bases, and 10 bases lay in between. This CDR3 is 14 amino acids long. The CDR3: CASSLPGGDTEAFF. DNA for the CDR3: TGTGCCAGCAGCTTGCCTGGAGGGGACACTGAAGCTTTCTTT.

This clone has more than one count but fewer than ten. V gene TRBV18 combines with J gene TRBJ2-7; D might be TRBD1 (5 bases). The V gene lost 4 bases and the J gene lost 5 bases, with 6 bases spanning the gap. Germline V gene sequence: CDR1 KGHSH, CDR2 LQKENI. This CDR3 has 11 amino acids. The CDR3 is CASSLQDEQYF. The CDR3 DNA reads TGTGCCAGCTCACTACAGGACGAGCAGTACTTC.

For this clone: Other DNA sequences in this specimen translate into the identical CDR3. V is TRBV6-1 and J is TRBJ2-5; 10 bases are a match to TRBD2. CDR1 MNHNS and CDR2 SASEGT come from the germline V gene. The CDR3 sequence is 15 residues long. Trimming took 2 bases from V and 1 from J; bases not matched to a gene: 1. CDR3 nucleotides: TGTGCCAGCAGTGAATTAGCGGGGGGCCAAGAGACCCAGTACTTC. Amino acid sequence: CASSELAGGQETQYF.

This clone was picked up one time. The V gene is TRBV19, the J gene TRBJ2-2, with a tentative D call TRBD1 (6 bases). The germline CDR1 and CDR2 sequences are LNHDA and SQIVND (reference sequence). Trimming pared 4 bases from V and 1 base from J, leaving 13 bases between. The CDR3 consists of 16 residues. The CDR3 spells CASSSNRVLNTGELFF. DNA for the CDR3: TGTGCCAGTAGTAGCAACAGGGTTTTGAACACCGGGGAGCTGTTTTTT.

V gene TRBV30 combines with J gene TRBJ1-5, with D unclear. The length of the CDR3 is 13 residues. CDR1 is GTSNPN and CDR2 is SVGIG in the germline V gene (reference sequence). The V end was cut by 2 bases, the J end by 4 bases, with 9 bases between. In nucleotides, the CDR3 is TGTGCCTGGAGTTCACAGCTAAATCAGCCCCAGCATTTT. Translated: CAWSSQLNQPQHF.

The rearrangement uses TRBV7-8 and TRBJ2-5; the match to TRBD2 covers 7 bases. V dropped 7 bases and J dropped 2; count of bases not matched to a gene: 10. Germline CDR1 reads SGHVS; CDR2 reads FQNEAQ. The CDR3 consists of 15 residues. The CDR3 DNA reads as TGTGCCAGCAAAGCGGGAAGGTGGGTTCAAGAGACCCAGTACTTC. It translates to CASKAGRWVQETQYF.

This rearrangement joins TRBV7-9 to TRBJ1-2; a weak D match, TRBD1 (5 bases). The germline gives CDR1 SEHNR, CDR2 FQNEAQ (reference sequence). The CDR3 is 13 residues long. V lost 5 bases and J lost 6, with 13 bases in between. The CDR3 sequence: CASSGTAPNGYTF. The CDR3 DNA is TGTGCCAGCAGCGGGACGGCTCCCAATGGCTACACCTTC.

The chain joins TRBV28 to TRBJ2-1; D is perhaps TRBD2 (6 bases). Germline lookup yields CDR1 MDHEN and CDR2 SYDVKM. V was trimmed by 7 bases and J by 3 bases, leaving 22 bases between them. This CDR3 has 17 residues. CDR3 in amino acids: CASTRSLGGKIYNEQFF. The CDR3 nucleotides read TGTGCCAGCACTAGGTCGCTCGGGGGAAAGATCTACAATGAGCAGTTCTTC. Looking up the rest from reference TRBV28 and TRBJ2-1 gives the full variable domain: DVKVTQSSRYLVKRTGEKVFLECVQDMDHENMFWYRQDPGLGLRLIYFSYDVKMKEKGDIPEGYSVSREKKERFSLILESASTNQTSMYLCASTRSLGGKIYNEQFFGPGTRLTVL.

The chain combines TRBV18 with TRBJ1-6, with D uncertain. The germline V gene encodes CDR1 KGHSH and CDR2 LQKENI. Trimming took off 5 bases at V and 6 bases at J, with 8 bases between the two ends. The CDR3 is made up of 13 amino acids. The CDR3 DNA sequence: TGTGCCAGCTCAAGTGCATTTAATTCACCCCTCCACTTT. It translates to CASSSAFNSPLHF.

As concerns this clone: The junction and the germline gene differ at one end; a read error may be behind it. The chain is built from TRBV28 and TRBJ2-7, with TRBD2 matching over 9 bases. Germline values: CDR1 MDHEN, CDR2 SYDVKM. The CDR3 is 14 residues long. The CDR3 loop is CASSLRGSSGGKIF. The DNA for the CDR3 is TGTGCCAGCAGTCTAAGGGGGAGTAGCGGGGGAAAAATCTTC.

The chain combines TRBV28 with TRBJ2-5; 12 bases line up with TRBD2. Trimming at V came to 6 bases and at J to 4 bases, leaving 3 bases not matched to a gene. The germline CDR1 and CDR2 sequences are MDHEN and SYDVKM. The CDR3 is 14 amino acids. The CDR3 bases are TGTGCCAGCAGACTGACTAGCGGGGGAGAGACCCAGTACTTC. This gives the protein CASRLTSGGETQYF. The whole variable domain, remainder taken from reference TRBV28 and TRBJ2-5, is DVKVTQSSRYLVKRTGEKVFLECVQDMDHENMFWYRQDPGLGLRLIYFSYDVKMKEKGDIPEGYSVSREKKERFSLILESASTNQTSMYLCASRLTSGGETQYFGPGTRLLVL.

The chain joins TRBV29-1 to TRBJ1-1; D might be TRBD1 (6 bases). Germline loops: CDR1 SQVTM, CDR2 ANQGSEA. Trimming removed 4 bases from V and 6 bases from J, with 9 bases in between. This CDR3 is 11 amino acids long. Here the CDR3 reads CSVGGAAEAFF. The CDR3 coding sequence is TGCAGCGTTGGGGGGGCCGCTGAAGCTTTCTTT.

This chain links TRBV24-1 with TRBJ2-5, with 11 positions matching TRBD2. This CDR3 is built from 16 residues. CDR1 and CDR2 from the germline V gene are KGHDR and SFDVKD. After removal of 10 bases from V and 1 base from J, the junction contained 10 bases not matched to a gene. The CDR3 nucleotides read TGTGCCACATCCGAACCTAGCGGGGGGACCCAAGAGACCCAGTACTTC. As protein: CATSEPSGGTQETQYF.

DNA for the CDR3: TGTGCCAGCAGCCAAGACCCCAAAAACATTCAGTACTTC. It specifies CASSQDPKNIQYF. The chain joins TRBV4-2 to TRBJ2-4; D not resolved. This CDR3 is 13 amino acids long. Germline assignment: CDR1 LGHNA and CDR2 YNFKEQ. V lost 0 bases and J lost 2, with 2 bases in between.

This chain connects TRBV5-1 to TRBJ1-2; 9 bases fit TRBD1. CDR3 length: 15 residues. From germline, CDR1 is SGHRS and CDR2 YFSETQ. Germline trimming cut 0 bases from V and 2 bases from J; bases unmatched to any gene: 2. Here the CDR3 reads CASSLEGQGNYGYTF. The CDR3 DNA reads as TGCGCCAGCAGCTTGGAGGGACAGGGCAACTATGGCTACACCTTC.

The chain has TRBV3-1 (or the pseudogene TRBV3-2) and TRBJ2-2; D perhaps matches TRBD1 (6 bases). This CDR3 has 17 amino acids. Trimming removed 1 base at V and 5 bases at J, with 17 bases between. Germline CDR1 is LGHDT and CDR2 is YNNKEL (reference sequence). Here the CDR3 DNA reads TGTGCCAGCAGCCAAGGCCTACAGGGAAGAAGGACCGGGGAGCTGTTTTTT. This gives the protein CASSQGLQGRRTGELFF.

The rearrangement links TRBV6-5 to TRBJ2-2; 7 bases agree with TRBD1. V lost 2 bases to trimming and J lost 5 bases; unmatched junction nucleotides: 2. The CDR3 loop spans 14 amino acids. Germline CDR1 MNHEY, CDR2 SVGAGI. CDR3 nucleotide sequence: TGTGCCAGCAGTTACGGGACAGTTACCGGGGAGCTGTTTTTT. Amino acid sequence: CASSYGTVTGELFF.

The V and J genes are TRBV19 and TRBJ2-2; 9 bases are a match to TRBD1. J gave up 5 bases and V 5 bases, and 9 bases lay outside the gene matches. The CDR3 is 16 residues long. CDR1 is LNHDA, CDR2 SQIVND, per germline (reference sequence). CDR3: CASSPTQGARTGELFF. The CDR3 DNA reads as TGTGCCAGTAGTCCCACACAGGGGGCGCGTACCGGGGAGCTGTTTTTT.

This clone occurred once. The chain links TRBV19 to TRBJ1-3; D perhaps matches TRBD1 (5 bases). This CDR3 comprises 14 residues. Trimming took off 2 bases at V and 4 bases at J, with 9 bases between the two ends. Germline CDR1 is LNHDA and CDR2 is SQIVND (reference sequence). This CDR3 is CASSIRGEGNTIYF. CDR3 DNA sequence: TGTGCCAGTAGTATACGAGGGGAGGGAAACACCATATATTTT.

J is TRBJ2-3 and V is TRBV5-4, with a weak D call TRBD1 (6 bases). Looked up from germline, CDR1 is SGHNT and CDR2 is YYREEE (reference sequence). CDR3 length: 15 amino acids. Trimming cost V 3 bases and J 2 bases, with 13 bases left between them. The CDR3 sequence: CASSSGQSYTDTQYF. CDR3 nucleotide sequence: TGTGCCAGCAGCTCCGGACAGAGTTACACAGATACGCAGTATTTT. The full variable domain, its missing parts supplied by reference TRBV5-4 and TRBJ2-3, is ETGVTQSPTHLIKTRGQQVTLRCSSQSGHNTVSWYQQALGQGPQFIFQYYREEENGRGNFPPRFSGLQFPNYSSELNVNALELDDSALYLCASSSGQSYTDTQYFGPGTRLTVL.

Here the CDR3 reads CASTLDRGNYGYTF. The DNA of the CDR3 is TGTGCCAGTACCCTGGACAGGGGGAACTATGGCTACACCTTC. The rearrangement joins TRBV19 to TRBJ1-2; TRBD1 agrees at 10 bases. The CDR3 is 14 residues long. Trimming cost V 7 bases and J 2 bases; bases outside gene matches: 4. Germline CDR1 is LNHDA and CDR2 is SQIVND (reference sequence).